The 31 T cell receptor beta chains reported below all come from one sample, sequenced in a study of shared clonotypes between healthy human individuals. The method was immunoSEQ multiplex PCR; TCRdb's version includes in-frame clones alone and lacks a portion of them. The data show over a million clones, roughly 96% seen once. The sequenced sample was naive CD4+ T cells sorted from blood. Subset specified: CD45RA+ positively selected. The receptors were sampled from a man younger than 45 in good health.

To note about this clone: The sample holds other DNA sequences that translate to the same CDR3. The chain combines TRBV28 with TRBJ2-7; D gene ambiguous. Between the trimmed V and J ends, which lost 3 bases and 6 bases, there was a span of 6 bases. Germline values: CDR1 MDHEN, CDR2 SYDVKM. The CDR3 consists of 11 residues. The CDR3 sequence is CASSLLSEQYF. CDR3 coding DNA: TGTGCCAGCAGTTTGCTATCCGAGCAGTACTTC. Drawing the rest from reference TRBV28 and TRBJ2-7, the complete variable domain is DVKVTQSSRYLVKRTGEKVFLECVQDMDHENMFWYRQDPGLGLRLIYFSYDVKMKEKGDIPEGYSVSREKKERFSLILESASTNQTSMYLCASSLLSEQYFGPGTRLTVT.

This chain joins TRBV10-3 and TRBJ2-5, with 9 bases lining up with TRBD2. V lost 5 bases to trimming and J lost 2 bases; unmatched junction nucleotides: 3. The CDR3 length is 14 residues. Per germline, CDR1 ENHRY and CDR2 SYGVKD. The CDR3 DNA reads TGTGCCATCAGTCTCACTAGCGGGCAAGAGACCCAGTACTTC. Its translation is CAISLTSGQETQYF.

The J gene is TRBJ1-5, the V gene TRBV7-9; TRBD1 aligns across 11 bases. The junction had 6 bases not matched to a gene; V was cut back by 5 bases and J by 3 bases. The V gene's germline CDR1 is SEHNR and CDR2 FQNEAQ (reference sequence). This CDR3 has 16 amino acids. This CDR3 reads CASSDGTGGVNQPQHF. As DNA, the CDR3 is TGTGCCAGCAGCGATGGGACAGGGGGTGTCAATCAGCCCCAGCATTTT.

The V call is TRBV10-2, the J call TRBJ2-1, with D perhaps TRBD1 (6 bases). CDR1 is WSHSY and CDR2 is SAAADI in the germline V gene. V lost 3 bases, J lost 4 bases, and 16 bases lay in between. The CDR3 spans 16 residues. As DNA, the CDR3 is TGCGCCAGCAGTGAAACTTGGGGGCGCTTGTACAATGAGCAGTTCTTC. Translated, it gives CASSETWGRLYNEQFF.

The chain has TRBV19 and TRBJ2-2; 7 positions agree with TRBD1. Germline V gene sequence: CDR1 LNHDA, CDR2 SQIVND (reference sequence). J lost 1 base, V lost 3 bases, and 5 bases had no gene match. The CDR3 runs 16 residues. The chain's CDR3 is CASSIPRGLNTGELFF. CDR3 coding DNA: TGTGCCAGTAGTATCCCCAGGGGGTTGAACACCGGGGAGCTGTTTTTT.

V and J are TRBV27 and TRBJ2-1, with 8 bases fitting TRBD2. Germline V gene sequence: CDR1 MNHEY, CDR2 SMNVEV (reference sequence). V lost 2 bases, J lost 9 bases, and 12 bases stayed unmatched. The CDR3 contains 16 residues. The CDR3 sequence is CASSLVGTRAGIEQFF. The CDR3 DNA sequence: TGTGCCAGCAGTTTAGTTGGGACTAGGGCGGGCATTGAGCAGTTCTTC.

This chain links TRBV30 with TRBJ1-1; D unresolved. Germline loops: CDR1 GTSNPN, CDR2 SVGIG (reference sequence). This CDR3 has 11 amino acids. V lost 0 bases and J 8 bases, leaving 7 bases between the germline ends. In DNA, the CDR3 is TGTGCCTGGAGTGTCCGGGGAGAAGCTTTCTTT. Amino acids: CAWSVRGEAFF.

CDR3 in DNA: TGCGCCAGCAGCTTGTACATCCGCAGGGGCACGAACACCGGGGAGCTGTTTTTT. It encodes CASSLYIRRGTNTGELFF. The rearrangement links TRBV5-1 to TRBJ2-2, with D possibly matching TRBD1 (6 bases). The CDR3 has 18 residues. Germline-derived CDR1 and CDR2 are SGHRS and YFSETQ. V lost 1 base, J lost 0 bases, and 16 bases lay in between.

V is TRBV10-3 and J is TRBJ2-3, with D perhaps matching TRBD2 (5 bases). The germline V and J ends were trimmed by 3 bases and 4 bases, with 11 bases remaining between them. There are 14 residues in the CDR3. Germline-derived CDR1 and CDR2 are ENHRY and SYGVKD. This CDR3 is CAISDGSTADTQYF. CDR3 nucleotide sequence: TGTGCCATCAGTGATGGGAGCACGGCAGATACGCAGTATTTT.

The chain uses TRBV19 and TRBJ2-1; D may be TRBD2 (6 bases). Trimming shortened V by 1 base and J by 12 bases, and 13 bases separated the two germline ends. This CDR3 is 13 amino acids long. Germline lookup yields CDR1 LNHDA and CDR2 SQIVND (reference sequence). The CDR3 spells CASSIGRRGGQFF. DNA of the CDR3: TGTGCCAGTAGTATAGGTCGACGGGGAGGGCAGTTCTTC.

Here the CDR3 DNA reads TGCAGCGTTACGACCCCGAACCCCTACGAGCAGTACTTC. Translation gives CSVTTPNPYEQYF. The chain recombines TRBV29-1 with TRBJ2-7; D is unresolved. The CDR3 covers 13 residues. Trimming left V 5 bases short and J 2 bases short, with 13 bases between. From germline, CDR1 is SQVTM and CDR2 ANQGSEA.

The J gene is TRBJ1-6, the V gene TRBV11-2, with no clear D. The CDR3 consists of 18 residues. Germline CDR1 and CDR2: SGHAT and FQNNGV. V lost 5 bases to trimming and J lost 4 bases, with 21 bases between them. Here the CDR3 DNA reads TGTGCCAGCAGCCCGAACGGGGTCCTGAAGCAGTATAATTCACCCCTCCACTTT. It specifies CASSPNGVLKQYNSPLHF.

The chain links TRBV5-1 to TRBJ2-5, with TRBD1 matching 7 bases. This CDR3 comprises 15 residues. The V segment lost 4 bases and the J segment 2 bases; nucleotides outside the gene matches: 8. The V gene's germline CDR1 is SGHRS and CDR2 YFSETQ. The CDR3 bases are TGCGCCAGCAGCGTGTCACGGGGACAGCAAGAGACCCAGTACTTC. It yields the protein CASSVSRGQQETQYF.

This sequence joins TRBV11-2 and TRBJ2-7, with 14 nucleotides matching TRBD2. The germline gives CDR1 SGHAT, CDR2 FQNNGV. V dropped 5 bases and J dropped 3; count of bases not matched to a gene: 3. This CDR3 is built from 15 residues. The CDR3 loop is CASSLTSGGVYEQYF. Here the CDR3 DNA reads TGTGCCAGCAGCCTGACTAGCGGGGGGGTCTACGAGCAGTACTTC. The variable domain in full, with the rest retrieved from reference TRBV11-2 and TRBJ2-7, is EAGVAQSPRYKIIEKRQSVAFWCNPISGHATLYWYQQILGQGPKLLIQFQNNGVVDDSQLPKDRFSAERLKGVDSTLKIQPAKLEDSAVYLCASSLTSGGVYEQYFGPGTRLTVT.

The chain uses TRBV5-4 and TRBJ2-5; 10 bases match TRBD1. CDR1 and CDR2 (germline): SGHNT, YYREEE (reference sequence). This CDR3 is built from 15 residues. V trimming: 3 bases; J trimming: 1 base; junction bases outside the gene matches: 3. As DNA, the CDR3 is TGTGCCAGCAGCTGGGACAGGGGTCCCCAAGAGACCCAGTACTTC. Its protein product is CASSWDRGPQETQYF.

The DNA for the CDR3 is TGTGCCAGCAGCGTACCACGGACGGGCCAAGAGACCCAGTACTTC. Amino acid sequence: CASSVPRTGQETQYF. The rearrangement links TRBV7-9 to TRBJ2-5; D not certain. This CDR3 spans 15 amino acids. CDR1 and CDR2 from the germline V gene are SEHNR and FQNEAQ (reference sequence). V lost 5 bases to trimming and J lost 1 base, with 14 bases between them. Full variable domain (remainder filled in from reference TRBV7-9 and TRBJ2-5): DTGVSQNPRHKITKRGQNVTFRCDPISEHNRLYWYRQTLGQGPEFLTYFQNEAQLEKSRLLSDRFSAERPKGSFSTLEIQRTEQGDSAMYLCASSVPRTGQETQYFGPGTRLLVL.

CDR3 in amino acids: CASSQGRVQHF. The CDR3, as DNA: TGTGCCAGCAGCCAAGGACGGGTGCAGCATTTT. The chain recombines TRBV6-5 with TRBJ1-5; unclear D gene. CDR1 is MNHEY and CDR2 is SVGAGI in the germline V gene. V gave up 6 bases and J gave up 13 bases, with 13 bases separating them. The CDR3 has 11 amino acids.

V and J are TRBV19 and TRBJ1-1; 12 nucleotides line up with TRBD1. CDR1 is LNHDA, CDR2 SQIVND, per germline (reference sequence). The CDR3 is 15 residues long. The V and J ends lost 7 bases and 4 bases, in that order; junction bases with no gene match: 7. CDR3 coding DNA: TGTGCCAGTATGGGGACAGGGGGCGCACCCACTGAAGCTTTCTTT. Its translation is CASMGTGGAPTEAFF.

The chain combines TRBV6-5 with TRBJ1-5; the D is unclear. V lost 4 bases, J lost 5 bases, and 9 bases lay in between. The CDR3 is 13 residues long. Germline V gives CDR1 MNHEY, CDR2 SVGAGI. CDR3 coding DNA: TGTGCCAGCAGTTCGGGCATGGATCAGCCCCAGCATTTT. Encoded protein: CASSSGMDQPQHF.

A note on this clone: Other nucleotide sequences from this sample produce the same CDR3. The chain links TRBV30 to TRBJ2-5; D gene uncertain. Trimming removed 0 bases from V and 5 bases from J, with 4 bases in between. CDR1 and CDR2 (germline): GTSNPN, SVGIG (reference sequence). The CDR3 totals 11 residues. The CDR3 loop is CAWSVAETQYF. CDR3 nucleotides: TGTGCCTGGAGTGTAGCCGAGACCCAGTACTTC.

The genes are TRBV19 and TRBJ1-5; D gene ambiguous. The V and J ends lost 5 bases and 5 bases respectively, with 10 bases between them. CDR3 length: 13 amino acids. Germline CDR1 LNHDA, CDR2 SQIVND (reference sequence). This chain's CDR3 is CASSSHADQPQHF. CDR3 DNA sequence: TGTGCCAGTAGTTCCCATGCAGATCAGCCCCAGCATTTT.

As to this clone: Distinct nucleotide sequences in the sample also encode this CDR3. The genes are TRBV5-5 and TRBJ1-1; D not certain. The length of the CDR3 is 13 residues. The germline V and J ends were trimmed by 0 bases and 2 bases, with 5 bases remaining between them. The germline CDR1 and CDR2 sequences are SGHKS and YYEKEE (reference sequence). CDR3 loop: CASSLGSNTEAFF. CDR3 DNA sequence: TGTGCCAGCAGCTTGGGGAGCAACACTGAAGCTTTCTTT.

This sequence joins TRBV7-9 and TRBJ2-7; 8 bases match TRBD1. Per germline, CDR1 SEHNR and CDR2 FQNEAQ (reference sequence). The CDR3 is 15 residues long. V lost 5 bases and J lost 7; bases outside the gene matches: 13. CDR3 protein: CASSRRGQATAEQYF. The CDR3 DNA reads TGTGCCAGCAGCCGGAGGGGACAGGCGACGGCGGAGCAGTACTTC.

Note on this clone: The sample holds other DNA sequences that translate to the same CDR3. The CDR3 here is CASSFRDGTYEQYF. Written as DNA, the CDR3 is TGCGCCAGCAGCTTCCGGGACGGGACCTACGAGCAGTACTTC. V and J are TRBV5-1 and TRBJ2-7; D may match TRBD1 or TRBD2 (5 bases each). This CDR3 has 14 residues. The germline V gene has CDR1 SGHRS and CDR2 YFSETQ. The V and J ends lost 2 bases and 2 bases respectively, with 11 bases between them.

The rearrangement links TRBV7-3 to TRBJ2-2; weak D call: TRBD1 (5 bases). The germline V gene has CDR1 SGHTA and CDR2 FQGTGA. There are 13 residues in the CDR3. The V end was cut by 4 bases, the J end by 7 bases, with 10 bases between. This CDR3 is CASSSRERGELFF. The CDR3 DNA follows: TGTGCCAGCAGCTCCAGGGAACGCGGGGAGCTGTTTTTT.

V usage is TRBV6-1 and J usage is TRBJ2-7, with D possibly matching TRBD2 (5 bases). V was clipped by 9 bases and J by 3 bases, with 9 bases between them. CDR3 size: 11 residues. From germline, CDR1 is MNHNS and CDR2 SASEGT. DNA of the CDR3: TGTGCCAGTGCAGGACTCTACGAGCAGTACTTC. This gives the protein CASAGLYEQYF.

The gene calls are TRBV7-3 and TRBJ2-2, with TRBD2 as a possible D gene (6 bases). The CDR3 has 18 amino acids. Trimming pared 4 bases from V and 3 bases from J, leaving 21 bases between. Germline V lookup: CDR1 SGHTA, CDR2 FQGTGA. The CDR3 spells CASSSHPATSLDTGELFF. The CDR3 DNA sequence: TGTGCCAGCAGCTCCCACCCGGCCACTAGCCTCGACACCGGGGAGCTGTTTTTT.

This sequence joins TRBV9 and TRBJ1-1, with 11 nucleotides matching TRBD1. V was pared by 3 bases and J by 1 base, with 5 bases of the junction left unmatched. Looked up from germline, CDR1 is SGDLS and CDR2 is YYNGEE. CDR3 length: 16 amino acids. CDR3 amino acids: CASSGTGGMGNTEAFF. The CDR3 DNA sequence: TGTGCCAGCAGCGGGACAGGGGGCATGGGGAACACTGAAGCTTTCTTT.

The chain's CDR3 is CASTPVNTGELFF. The CDR3 DNA is TGCGCCAGCACCCCAGTAAACACCGGGGAGCTGTTTTTT. The chain uses TRBV5-1 and TRBJ2-2; the D is unclear. Trimming pared 6 bases from V and 2 bases from J, leaving 8 bases between. This CDR3 contains 13 residues. Germline lookup yields CDR1 SGHRS and CDR2 YFSETQ.

This clone was counted once. This chain joins TRBV9 and TRBJ1-3; D ambiguous. V was clipped by 2 bases and J by 0 bases, with 9 bases between them. The germline CDR1 and CDR2 sequences are SGDLS and YYNGEE. The CDR3 extends over 15 amino acids. CDR3 DNA sequence: TGTGCCAGCAGCGTCCAGTCGCTCTCTGGAAACACCATATATTTT. It specifies CASSVQSLSGNTIYF. Together with reference TRBV9 and TRBJ1-3, the CDR3 gives the full variable domain: DSGVTQTPKHLITATGQRVTLRCSPRSGDLSVYWYQQSLDQGLQFLIQYYNGEERAKGNILERFSAQQFPDLHSELNLSSLELGDSALYFCASSVQSLSGNTIYFGEGSWLTVV.

This chain links TRBV5-1 with TRBJ2-1; D remains unclear. The CDR3 consists of 12 residues. V was shortened by 3 bases and J by 8 bases, with 9 bases between the two germline ends. CDR1 is SGHRS, CDR2 YFSETQ, per germline. The CDR3, as DNA: TGCGCCAGCAGCTCGAACATTGATGAGCAGTTCTTC. It translates to CASSSNIDEQFF.